The present TCR beta chain was sequenced within a study of blood T cell repertoires in COVID-19. This CDR3 is 14 amino acids long. Germline V gene data show CDR1 as SGHAT and CDR2 as FQNNGV. J lost 7 bases, V lost 6 bases, and 10 bases had no gene match. The assay was immunoSEQ multiplex PCR, and TCRdb's table has in-frame clones only and misses some. The data show some 200,000 clones, about 84% seen once. Sample: peripheral blood. The clonotype comes from a woman older than 75 with COVID-19, enrolled during active disease. This chain uses TRBV11-2 with TRBJ1-1; 8 nucleotides agree with TRBD1. CDR3 residues: CASRATGGSGEAFF. DNA for the CDR3: TGTGCCAGCAGGGCAACAGGGGGGTCAGGTGAAGCTTTCTTT.